The clone carrying this TCR beta chain was found a few times. As yet, its antigen is unknown. Sample-barcoded 5' priming and a J-beta primer mix drove a second PCR of 7 to 11 cycles. Template switching added a 12-random-nucleotide identifier to every cDNA molecule. Sequencing recovered at least 2.5 million CDR3-containing paired-end reads from each sample. TCRdb passed the 5' RACE reads through MiXCR, listing each CDR3 protein once. The repertoire includes hundreds of thousands of distinct CDR3 sequences, under 30% of them detected once, and approximately 15% sits in the top ten. These data belong to a study of blood T cells in healthy people across ages. Overall study results and limits: Expanded clonotype shifts may have been confounded, as the donors had an unknown CMV status.

Healthy individuals of Caucasian origin from Russia, aged roughly 6 to 90, served as donors. The TCR sequence derives from a woman older than 75 in good health. The sample taken for sequencing was blood.

Written as DNA, the CDR3 is TGTGCCAGCAGCCCCTTGCTTGGGGATATCAATGAGCAGTACTTC. Encoded protein: CASSPLLGDINEQYF. The J gene is TRBJ2-5, the V gene TRBV7-6; unclear D gene. The V end was cut by 5 bases, the J end by 11 bases, with 24 bases between. This CDR3 is built from 15 residues. Per the germline V gene, CDR1 is SGHVS and CDR2 is FNYEAQ. Full variable domain (missing parts from reference TRBV7-6 and TRBJ2-5): GAGVSQSPRYKVTKRGQDVALRCDPISGHVSLYWYRQALGQGPEFLTYFNYEAQQDKSGLPNDRFSAERPEGSISTLTIQRTEQRDSAMYRCASSPLLGDINEQYFGPGTRLLVL.